This TCR beta chain was identified during a study of cytomegalovirus exposure and HLA in healthy donors. This CDR3 has 15 amino acids. V lost 4 bases to trimming and J lost 3 bases; unmatched junction nucleotides: 10. The V gene's germline CDR1 is SGHRS and CDR2 YFSETQ. Sequencing used immunoSEQ multiplex PCR; TCRdb keeps in-frame clones, though not all of them. The table has about 130,000 clones, 70% to 85% seen once; the top ten hold about 32%. This chain links TRBV5-1 with TRBJ2-7, with 7 positions matching TRBD1. The TCR was taken from a man aged 25-40 years in good health and CMV-seropositive. Input material: PBMCs. The CDR3, as DNA: TGCGCCAGCAGCCCTACTGGGACAGTGGGCTACGAGCAGTACTTC. It codes for CASSPTGTVGYEQYF.